This T cell receptor (beta chain) was identified in a study of blood T cell repertoires in COVID-19. Participant age was about 18 to 89 years, and participants resided in about two dozen US areas. Authors' processing steps: Amplification from reference gene primers served as the basis for estimated nucleated cell counts. Sequenced by immunoSEQ multiplex PCR; TCRdb stores in-frame clones only, minus some. The DNA gave D and trimming, while V, J and clone size come from that table. Counted here are roughly 130,000 clones, roughly 84% occurring once; the ten biggest clones make up 5% to 6%. The sequence was collected from a man aged 35-49 years with acute COVID-19. Sequencing used PBMCs or T cells enriched from blood (not recorded which).

As DNA, the CDR3 is TGTGCCAGCAGTTTGGGACAGGGAATAGAAGGGGATCAGCCCCAGCATTTT. This sequence encodes CASSLGQGIEGDQPQHF. The chain links TRBV28 to TRBJ1-5; TRBD1 agrees at 9 bases. The CDR3 is 17 residues long. The germline V gene encodes CDR1 MDHEN and CDR2 SYDVKM. The J segment lost 5 bases and the V segment lost 3 bases, leaving 11 bases of the junction unmatched.